This T cell receptor (beta chain) was documented in a study of blood T cell repertoires in COVID-19. About the study: Sources were T cells, B-cell-depleted T cells, or PBMCs; the material itself was cDNA or gDNA.

The age range of participants was 18 to 89 years, with residence in approximately 25 US areas. Cohorts were assigned according to the clinical history that participants reported. Recovery among Cohort 3 donors was established by two negative PCRs, clearance, or symptom resolution. The length of the CDR3 is 16 residues. V lost 1 base and J 2 bases, leaving 11 bases between the germline ends. Germline V gene sequence: CDR1 KGHSH, CDR2 LQKENI. In its sample, this clone was seen once. Here immunoSEQ multiplex PCR was the method, and the copy in TCRdb shows in-frame clones only, minus some. The data show hundreds of thousands of clones, about 88% seen once.

The clonotype was recovered from a woman aged 25 to 39 who had recovered from COVID-19. Material: PBMCs or T cells enriched from blood (not recorded which). V usage is TRBV18 and J usage is TRBJ2-2; D remains unclear. In nucleotides, the CDR3 is TGTGCCAGCTCACCACTCTCAACAGCAAACACCGGGGAGCTGTTTTTT. It codes for CASSPLSTANTGELFF.